A single sample gave rise to the 14 T cell receptor beta chains below, sequenced in a study of T cell responses to AZD1222 COVID-19 vaccine. Method: immunoSEQ multiplex PCR; TCRdb's copy keeps in-frame clones and lacks some. The data contain roughly 120,000 clones, more than 85% of them singletons. The starting material was peripheral blood, obtained on day 0 of AZD1222 vaccination. The receptors originated from an adult in good health.

This clone was detected only once. The V gene is TRBV19, the J gene TRBJ1-1; TRBD1 might be the D (5 bases). V was cut by 6 bases and J by 4 bases, with 15 bases left in between. Germline V gene lookup returns CDR1 LNHDA and CDR2 SQIVND (reference sequence). This CDR3 is 14 amino acids long. The CDR3 sequence: CASRFHGGSTEAFF. Written as DNA, the CDR3 is TGTGCCAGTAGGTTCCATGGGGGGAGCACTGAAGCTTTCTTT.

The chain uses TRBV4-1 and TRBJ2-7; D perhaps matches TRBD1 (5 bases). The CDR3 is made up of 13 amino acids. The germline gives CDR1 MGHRA, CDR2 YSYEKL. V was shortened by 1 base and J by 5 bases, with 9 bases between the two germline ends. Here the CDR3 reads CASSQVEGDEQYF. The CDR3 DNA reads as TGCGCCAGCAGCCAAGTTGAAGGGGACGAGCAGTACTTC.

J is TRBJ2-2 and V is TRBV12-3 or TRBV12-4, with unresolved D. This CDR3 has 12 amino acids. Trimming removed 4 bases at V and 6 bases at J, with 6 bases between. The CDR3 region is CASSSLAGELFF. In DNA, the CDR3 is TGTGCCAGCAGTTCCCTCGCCGGGGAGCTGTTTTTT.

The chain is built from TRBV12-3 or TRBV12-4 and TRBJ2-7; TRBD1 is a possible D gene (6 bases). V dropped 6 bases and J dropped 6 bases, with 12 bases sitting between them. The CDR3 consists of 12 residues. CDR3 coding DNA: TGTGCCAGCAGCCCGACAGGTCGCGAGCAGTACTTC. Translated, it gives CASSPTGREQYF.

The rearrangement uses TRBV4-1 and TRBJ1-1, with D unresolved. Germline-derived CDR1 and CDR2 are MGHRA and YSYEKL. The CDR3 length is 14 residues. Trimming stripped 4 bases from V and 8 bases from J, with 17 bases between. The CDR3 reads CASSLRGEAQEAFF. The CDR3 region has the DNA TGCGCCAGCAGCCTTCGGGGTGAGGCACAAGAAGCTTTCTTT.

The DNA of the CDR3 is TGTGCCAGCAGTTTCCCAGGGGACGGCGAGACCCAGTACTTC. Protein: CASSFPGDGETQYF. V usage is TRBV28 and J usage is TRBJ2-5, with D possibly being TRBD1 (6 bases). Germline lookup yields CDR1 MDHEN and CDR2 SYDVKM. V lost 3 bases and J lost 5, with 13 bases in between. The CDR3 consists of 14 residues.

The chain has TRBV28 and TRBJ2-3; possible D gene TRBD1, 6 bases. Germline V CDR1 and CDR2: MDHEN, SYDVKM. Trimming removed 11 bases at V and 5 bases at J, with 20 bases between. The CDR3 loop spans 14 amino acids. This CDR3 is CAGGGLTGRDTQYF. CDR3 in DNA: TGTGCCGGCGGAGGCCTAACAGGGAGAGATACGCAGTATTTT.

This clone was counted at least ten times. DNA of the CDR3: TGTGCCAGCAGCCCACACAGGGCCGGGCAGCCCCAGCATTTT. Encoded protein: CASSPHRAGQPQHF. The chain joins TRBV11-1 to TRBJ1-5, with TRBD1 as a possible D gene (6 bases). Per the germline V gene, CDR1 is SGHAT and CDR2 is FQDESV (reference sequence). V was shortened by 5 bases and J by 7 bases, with 15 bases between the two germline ends. The CDR3 sequence is 14 residues long.

This clone appeared a single time. This rearrangement joins TRBV2 to TRBJ2-2; D not resolved. There are 13 residues in the CDR3. The V end was cut by 7 bases, the J end by 2 bases, with 8 bases between. Germline CDR1 reads SNHLY; CDR2 reads FYNNEI. Here the CDR3 reads CASIYVNTGELFF. The CDR3 region has the DNA TGTGCCAGCATCTACGTTAACACCGGGGAGCTGTTTTTT.

The chain joins TRBV7-9 to TRBJ2-5; no reliable D call. This CDR3 has 12 amino acids. The germline V and J ends were trimmed by 2 bases and 7 bases, with 8 bases remaining between them. Per the germline V gene, CDR1 is SEHNR and CDR2 is FQNEAQ (reference sequence). CDR3 in amino acids: CASSLRWGTQYF. CDR3 nucleotide sequence: TGTGCCAGCAGCTTAAGGTGGGGGACCCAGTACTTC.

The V call is TRBV6-5, the J call TRBJ1-2; 7 positions match TRBD1. V was pared by 0 bases and J by 4 bases, with 5 bases of the junction left unmatched. Germline V gene lookup returns CDR1 MNHEY and CDR2 SVGAGI. There are 15 residues in the CDR3. The chain's CDR3 is CASSYSTAGGYGYTF. CDR3 sequence (DNA): TGTGCCAGCAGTTACTCGACAGCAGGGGGCTATGGCTACACCTTC.

This chain links TRBV5-1 with TRBJ2-3, with 10 bases matching TRBD2. V lost 5 bases to trimming and J lost 0 bases; unmatched junction nucleotides: 3. The CDR3 is 15 residues long. Germline lookup yields CDR1 SGHRS and CDR2 YFSETQ. In DNA form, the CDR3 reads TGCGCCAGCAGGCTAGCGGGGGAAAGCACAGATACGCAGTATTTT. Its protein is CASRLAGESTDTQYF.

The chain uses TRBV29-1 and TRBJ2-7, with D perhaps TRBD1 or TRBD2 (7 bases each). The CDR3 totals 16 residues. Trimming removed 6 bases at V and 3 bases at J, with 24 bases between. Germline CDR1 and CDR2: SQVTM and ANQGSEA. CDR3 region: CSVQGGGAGRYYEQYF. In DNA form, the CDR3 reads TGCAGCGTCCAGGGGGGAGGAGCGGGAAGATACTACGAGCAGTACTTC.

The chain combines TRBV3-1 (or the pseudogene TRBV3-2) with TRBJ1-4, with unresolved D. This CDR3 contains 15 residues. The germline V and J ends were trimmed by 6 bases and 6 bases, with 17 bases remaining between them. Germline CDR1 is LGHDT and CDR2 is YNNKEL (reference sequence). As DNA, the CDR3 is TGTGCCAGCAGTGTCGGGCGTCAGTTCCATGAAAAACTGTTTTTT. Translation gives CASSVGRQFHEKLFF.